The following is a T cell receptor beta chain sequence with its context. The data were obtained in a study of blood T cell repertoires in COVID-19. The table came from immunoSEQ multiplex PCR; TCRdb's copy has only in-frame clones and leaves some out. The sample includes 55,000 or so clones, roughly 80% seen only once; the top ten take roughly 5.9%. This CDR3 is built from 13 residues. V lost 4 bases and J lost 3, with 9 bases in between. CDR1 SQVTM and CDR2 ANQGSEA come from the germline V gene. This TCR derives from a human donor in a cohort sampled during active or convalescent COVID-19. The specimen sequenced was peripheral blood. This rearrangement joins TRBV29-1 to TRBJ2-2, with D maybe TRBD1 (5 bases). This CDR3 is CSVGQSYTGELFF. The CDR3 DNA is TGCAGCGTTGGACAGAGTTACACCGGGGAGCTGTTTTTT.